The 22 T cell receptor beta chains below all came from one sample that was sequenced in a study of cytomegalovirus exposure and HLA in healthy donors (dated by TCRdb to the late 2010s). The library relied on the immunoSEQ multiplex PCR assay. For the multiplex PCR, a mixture combining 60 forward primers for TCR Vbeta segments and 13 reverse primers for TCR Jbeta segments was used. In its TCRdb copy, this immuneACCESS table keeps in-frame sequences only and misses some clones. Where compared with another copy, unresolved V genes explain less than half of these, and the others have no known cause. In this sample the table shows 90,000 to 120,000 clones, approximately 73% of which occur a single time. Together, the top ten hold approximately 3.6% of the sample. Sequenced: PBMCs. The source of these receptors is a woman aged 45-60 years in good health and CMV-seropositive.

The V call is TRBV2, the J call TRBJ1-6; 9 bases are a match to TRBD1. The V gene's germline CDR1 is SNHLY and CDR2 FYNNEI. J gave up 6 bases and V 5 bases, and 5 bases lay outside the gene matches. The CDR3 has 15 residues. This CDR3 reads CASSWTGVGNSPLHF. The CDR3 DNA reads TGTGCCAGCAGTTGGACAGGGGTGGGTAATTCACCCCTCCACTTT.

This rearrangement joins TRBV11-2 to TRBJ2-3; no definite D call. This CDR3 contains 12 residues. Trimming took off 5 bases at V and 5 bases at J, with 8 bases between the two ends. Germline V gene sequence: CDR1 SGHAT, CDR2 FQNNGV. The CDR3 loop reads CASSPSVDTQYF. CDR3 sequence (DNA): TGTGCCAGCAGCCCTTCGGTAGATACGCAGTATTTT.

The rearrangement links TRBV13 to TRBJ2-7; no clear D gene. This CDR3 has 10 amino acids. V lost 8 bases and J 4 bases, leaving 6 bases between the germline ends. The germline gives CDR1 PRHDT, CDR2 FYEKMQ (reference sequence). In DNA, the CDR3 is TGTGCCAGCCCCCCTTACGAGCAGTACTTC. Protein: CASPPYEQYF. Together with reference TRBV13 and TRBJ2-7, the CDR3 gives the full variable domain: AAGVIQSPRHLIKEKRETATLKCYPIPRHDTVYWYQQGPGQDPQFLISFYEKMQSDKGSIPDRFSAQQFSDYHSELNMSSLELGDSALYFCASPPYEQYFGPGTRLTVT.

This chain joins TRBV6-5 and TRBJ2-2, with no clear D. The CDR3 contains 12 residues. Per the germline V gene, CDR1 is MNHEY and CDR2 is SVGAGI. V shed 5 bases and J shed 6 bases, with 7 bases lying between them. The CDR3 spells CASSTEPGELFF. The CDR3 DNA follows: TGTGCCAGCAGTACGGAGCCCGGGGAGCTGTTTTTT.

V usage is TRBV18 and J usage is TRBJ2-7; a weak D match, TRBD2 (5 bases). Germline assignment: CDR1 KGHSH and CDR2 LQKENI. The length of the CDR3 is 14 residues. V shed 5 bases and J shed 6 bases, with 17 bases lying between them. This chain's CDR3 is CASSEGWRTGEQYF. The CDR3 bases are TGTGCCAGCTCAGAGGGTTGGAGGACGGGCGAGCAGTACTTC.

The CDR3 DNA reads TGTGCCAGCAGTGAAGGGGACAGTCACTCCTACGAGCAGTACTTC. Translated, it gives CASSEGDSHSYEQYF. This chain uses TRBV2 with TRBJ2-7; 7 bases fit TRBD1. Germline trimming cut 1 base from V and 0 bases from J; bases unmatched to any gene: 3. This CDR3 comprises 15 residues. CDR1 is SNHLY and CDR2 is FYNNEI in the germline V gene.

This clone was observed a few times. A junction boundary mismatches the germline segment, possibly from a read error. The CDR3 nucleotides read TGTTCCAGCAGCTTAGGCGGCTTAGATAACTATGGCTACACCTTC. Its translation: CSSSLGGLDNYGYTF. The rearrangement joins TRBV7-9 to TRBJ1-2; no definite D call. In germline, CDR1 is SEHNR, CDR2 FQNEAQ (reference sequence). The CDR3 runs to 15 residues.

V and J are TRBV10-3 and TRBJ1-1; 7 bases are a match to TRBD1. The CDR3 consists of 14 residues. The J segment lost 5 bases and the V segment lost 2 bases, leaving 5 bases of the junction unmatched. CDR1 is ENHRY, CDR2 SYGVKD, per germline. CDR3 sequence: CAISEDRAWTEAFF. The DNA for the CDR3 is TGTGCCATCAGTGAGGACAGGGCGTGGACTGAAGCTTTCTTT.

The chain couples TRBV7-3 to TRBJ1-1, with a possible D match to TRBD1 (5 bases). CDR1 SGHTA and CDR2 FQGTGA come from the germline V gene. The CDR3 loop spans 16 amino acids. Trimming removed 4 bases at V and 0 bases at J, with 15 bases between. DNA for the CDR3: TGTGCCAGCAGCTCCCGCCGGCGGGGGATGAACACTGAAGCTTTCTTT. It is translated as CASSSRRRGMNTEAFF.

The V gene is TRBV21-1, the J gene TRBJ1-2; the DNA was not compared with TRBD1, the D call given in the table. TRBV21-1 is a documented pseudogene. The CDR3 runs 15 residues. The CDR3 reads CASSLRDRINYGYTF. The CDR3, as DNA: TGTGCCAGCAGCCTCAGGGACAGGATTAACTATGGCTACACCTTC.

The chain's CDR3 is CASSLTGVDTEAFF. The DNA of the CDR3 is TGTGCCAGCAGCCTAACAGGGGTTGACACTGAAGCTTTCTTT. This chain connects TRBV6-5 to TRBJ1-1, with 7 bases fitting TRBD1. The CDR3 has 14 residues. Looked up from germline, CDR1 is MNHEY and CDR2 is SVGAGI. J gave up 3 bases and V 6 bases, and 7 bases lay outside the gene matches.

This clone has more than one count but fewer than ten. This chain uses TRBV25-1 with TRBJ2-1; D might be TRBD1 (6 bases). V gave up 4 bases and J gave up 10 bases, with 17 bases separating them. This CDR3 spans 14 amino acids. The germline gives CDR1 MGHDK, CDR2 SYGVNS. The CDR3 DNA follows: TGTGCCAGCAGTGGACCTTCCGGGACAACCGAGCAGTTCTTC. Encoded protein: CASSGPSGTTEQFF.

CDR3 protein: CASSLGQAGELFF. CDR3 DNA: TGTGCCAGCAGCTTGGGCCAGGCAGGGGAGCTGTTTTTT. The chain carries TRBV5-6 and TRBJ2-2; no clear D. V lost 0 bases and J 8 bases, leaving 8 bases between the germline ends. Germline V CDR1 and CDR2: SGHDT, YYEEEE. This CDR3 contains 13 residues.

The rearrangement links TRBV29-1 to TRBJ2-5; possible D gene TRBD1, 6 bases. CDR1 SQVTM and CDR2 ANQGSEA come from the germline V gene. The CDR3 is 15 residues long. V lost 7 bases to trimming and J lost 2 bases, with 20 bases between them. CDR3 residues: CSACPGTTMQETQYF. CDR3 bases: TGCAGCGCATGTCCCGGGACAACTATGCAAGAGACCCAGTACTTC.

This clone has just a few counts. The CDR3 sequence: CASSRGQAMTYNEQFF. CDR3 in DNA: TGCGCCAGCAGCCGGGGCCAAGCTATGACCTACAATGAGCAGTTCTTC. The chain couples TRBV4-1 to TRBJ2-1; possibly TRBD1 for D (5 bases). V lost 4 bases and J 2 bases, leaving 15 bases between the germline ends. In germline, CDR1 is MGHRA, CDR2 YSYEKL. This CDR3 region has 16 residues.

The table lists this clone with a few counts. The V call is TRBV7-2, the J call TRBJ2-2, with no clear D. The CDR3 runs 13 residues. Between the trimmed V and J ends, which lost 5 bases and 6 bases, there was a span of 10 bases. Germline V gene data show CDR1 as SGHTA and CDR2 as FQGNSA. For the CDR3, the DNA is TGTGCCAGCAGCCTCCTAAACGCCGGGGAGCTGTTTTTT. This encodes CASSLLNAGELFF.

This clone was recorded once. The rearrangement links TRBV9 to TRBJ2-2; 7 nucleotides agree with TRBD1. The CDR3 totals 15 residues. V was clipped by 1 base and J by 0 bases; unmatched bases: 0. The germline V gene has CDR1 SGDLS and CDR2 YYNGEE. In DNA, the CDR3 is TGTGCCAGCAGCGTAACAGGGGCGAACACCGGGGAGCTGTTTTTT. As protein: CASSVTGANTGELFF.

This chain uses TRBV6-5 with TRBJ1-1, with a possible D match to TRBD1 (6 bases). The germline V gene encodes CDR1 MNHEY and CDR2 SVGAGI. V lost 4 bases and J 1 base, leaving 13 bases between the germline ends. This CDR3 spans 15 amino acids. The CDR3 DNA reads TGTGCCAGCAGTTCGAACAGGGTGGGGAACACTGAAGCTTTCTTT. This encodes CASSSNRVGNTEAFF.

This clone was seen only once. The chain combines TRBV11-2 with TRBJ2-5; unclear D gene. CDR3 length: 13 amino acids. Germline V gives CDR1 SGHAT, CDR2 FQNNGV. The germline V and J ends were trimmed by 0 bases and 5 bases, with 7 bases remaining between them. CDR3 in amino acids: CASSLDSRETQYF. DNA of the CDR3: TGTGCCAGCAGCTTAGACTCGCGGGAGACCCAGTACTTC. Filled out from reference TRBV11-2 and TRBJ2-5, the complete variable domain reads EAGVAQSPRYKIIEKRQSVAFWCNPISGHATLYWYQQILGQGPKLLIQFQNNGVVDDSQLPKDRFSAERLKGVDSTLKIQPAKLEDSAVYLCASSLDSRETQYFGPGTRLLVL.

The V gene is TRBV2, the J gene TRBJ1-2, with D unclear. V was cut by 4 bases and J by 4 bases, with 16 bases left in between. CDR1 SNHLY and CDR2 FYNNEI come from the germline V gene. The CDR3 is made up of 15 amino acids. The CDR3: CASSVLGGGIYGYTF. The CDR3 DNA is TGTGCCAGCAGTGTGCTAGGCGGAGGTATCTATGGCTACACCTTC.

The J gene is TRBJ2-1, the V gene TRBV5-1; D ambiguous. Germline V gene data show CDR1 as SGHRS and CDR2 as YFSETQ. CDR3 length: 14 residues. Trimming left V 1 base short and J 5 bases short, with 10 bases between. This CDR3 is CASSLSQPDNEQFF. The CDR3 DNA follows: TGCGCCAGCAGCTTGTCCCAACCAGACAATGAGCAGTTCTTC.

Worth noting for this clone: A junction end diverges from the germline sequence, so it may reflect a read error. The chain links TRBV2 to TRBJ2-5; no firm D call. This CDR3 is built from 10 residues. The germline CDR1 and CDR2 sequences are SNHLY and FYNNEI. CDR3 sequence: CASSAEAQYF. The CDR3 nucleotides read TGTGCCAGCAGTGCAGAGGCCCAGTACTTC.